This TCR beta chain was retrieved from a study of cytomegalovirus exposure and HLA in healthy donors. Across the whole study: The platform used for the roughly 110 validation repertoires matched that of the roughly 670 first-cohort repertoires, a later analysis reported.

Germline loops: CDR1 SGHNT, CDR2 YENEEA. The V and J ends lost 0 bases and 10 bases respectively, with 12 bases between them. The CDR3 runs to 14 residues. The protocol was immunoSEQ multiplex PCR, while the TCRdb copy is restricted to in-frame clones and leaves out a portion. The repertoire has about 110,000 clones, under 97% of them found once; the top ten carry roughly 0.66%. The sample was PBMCs. The rearrangement uses TRBV11-3 and TRBJ1-4; D not resolved. This sequence was found in a woman between 18 and 29 years old in good health and CMV-seronegative. CDR3 in DNA: TGTGCCAGCAGCTTAGATCGGGGAACCCGAAAACTGTTTTTT. This translates into CASSLDRGTRKLFF.